This entry concerns a single T cell receptor beta chain. Its antigen is not known. A junction end diverges from the germline sequence, so it may reflect a read error. The sample belongs to a study of tumor and adjacent non-tumor tissue in lung cancer. Turning to the study itself: Stage I to III disease affected 9 to 10 men and 5 women aged roughly 30 to 76. Study findings and constraints: Significantly higher TCR diversity was found in tumor than normal lung.

Three rounds of nested PCR, following a modified ARM-PCR protocol, produced the TCRbeta library. TCRdb redid the calling of the multiplex PCR reads with MiXCR, one entry per CDR3 protein. The sample has about 120,000 distinct CDR3 sequences, over 75% seen once. RNA was extracted from bulk tissue without any cell sorting. Between August and November 2014, newly diagnosed, chemotherapy-naive lung cancer patients underwent thoracic surgery in China. CDR3 length equals 13 residues. Germline values: CDR1 SGHAT, CDR2 FQNNGV. The origin of this receptor is an older man with non-small cell lung cancer. The chain links TRBV11-2 to TRBJ1-1; perhaps TRBD1 as D (6 bases). Sequences were obtained from lung tumor tissue. This chain's CDR3 is CDSDLGTSDIPFF. CDR3 DNA sequence: TGTGACAGCGACTTAGGGACATCCGATATACCTTTCTTT. Full variable domain (rest looked up from reference TRBV11-2 and TRBJ1-1): EAGVAQSPRYKIIEKRQSVAFWCNPISGHATLYWYQQILGQGPKLLIQFQNNGVVDDSQLPKDRFSAERLKGVDSTLKIQPAKLEDSAVYLCDSDLGTSDIPFFGQGTRLTVV.